This TCR beta chain is from a study of Graves' ophthalmopathy and Graves' hyperthyroidism. Patients with other autoimmune diseases, uncontrolled infections, pregnancy or lactation were excluded. Using RNA transcripts, the TCR beta CDR3 regions were amplified. HTBI primers primed a first-round RT-PCR, and a second-round multiplex PCR followed. TCRdb ran MiXCR on the multiplex PCR reads and lists one entry per CDR3 protein. Of almost 750,000 distinct CDR3 sequences in the sample, about 44% were seen once. CDR1 is SQVTM, CDR2 ANQGSEA, per germline. This CDR3 region has 13 residues. Trimming took off 3 bases at V and 7 bases at J, with 15 bases between the two ends.

This sequence was found in an adult man with Graves' ophthalmopathy. Source material: peripheral blood. V and J are TRBV29-1 and TRBJ1-1, with D uncertain. This chain's CDR3 is CSVELAGNGEAFF. The CDR3 DNA reads as TGCAGCGTTGAGTTGGCGGGGAATGGTGAAGCTTTCTTT.